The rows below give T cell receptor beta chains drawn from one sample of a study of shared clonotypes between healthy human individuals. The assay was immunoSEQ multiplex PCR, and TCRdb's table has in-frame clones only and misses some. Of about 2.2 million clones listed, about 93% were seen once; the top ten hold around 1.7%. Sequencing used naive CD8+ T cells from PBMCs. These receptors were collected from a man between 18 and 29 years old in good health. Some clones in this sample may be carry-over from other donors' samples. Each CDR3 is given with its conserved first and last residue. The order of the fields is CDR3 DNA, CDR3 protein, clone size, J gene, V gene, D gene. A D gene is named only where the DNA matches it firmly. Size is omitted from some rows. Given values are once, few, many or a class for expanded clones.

TGTGCCAGCAGCCCCAATTGGGACACTGAAGCTTTCTTT,CASSPNWDTEAFF,.,TRBJ1-1,TRBV6-6,.
TGTGCCAGCAGCACGACAGGGGGCGGATCCGGGGAGCTGTTTTTT,CASSTTGGGSGELFF,.,TRBJ2-2,TRBV7-9,TRBD1
TGTGCCAGCAGTGTAGACCCACTAGCGGGAGTACCAGATACGCAGTATTTT,CASSVDPLAGVPDTQYF,.,TRBJ2-3,TRBV2,TRBD2
TGTGCCAGCAGTTATCCCGGACAGGGAACAGATACGCAGTATTTT,CASSYPGQGTDTQYF,once,TRBJ2-3,TRBV6-6,TRBD1
TGCGCCAGCAGCTGGGGAGCCCCAAATGAGCAGTTCTTC,CASSWGAPNEQFF,.,TRBJ2-1,TRBV5-1,.
TGTGCCAGCAGCTCCTCACCGGGACAGCGGCAAGAGACCCAGTACTTC,CASSSSPGQRQETQYF,.,TRBJ2-5,TRBV7-6,TRBD1
TGTGCCAGCAGCTTGTACACTATGAACACTGAAGCTTTCTTT,CASSLYTMNTEAFF,.,TRBJ1-1,TRBV5-6,.
TGTGCCAGCGGCCTTTTAGCGGGAGGGGCAGAGACCCAGTACTTC,CASGLLAGGAETQYF,.,TRBJ2-5,TRBV27,TRBD2
TGTGCCAGCAGTTTATTGCCACTAGCGGGAGTTATAGATACGCAGTATTTT,CASSLLPLAGVIDTQYF,.,TRBJ2-3,TRBV27,TRBD2
TGTGCCAGCAGTGTCCTGGGGACAGCTTCCTACGAGCAGTACTTC,CASSVLGTASYEQYF,.,TRBJ2-7,TRBV27,TRBD1
TGTGCCAGCAGTTTAGGACTAGCGGGACGCACCGGGGAGCTGTTTTTT,CASSLGLAGRTGELFF,.,TRBJ2-2,TRBV27,TRBD2
TGTGCCAGCAGCACGCCGGGACTAGCCAATGAGCAGTTCTTC,CASSTPGLANEQFF,once,TRBJ2-1,TRBV7-2,TRBD2
TGTGCCAGCAGCTTAGTGTCCGCCAGGTATTCGAACACCGGGGAGCTGTTTTTT,CASSLVSARYSNTGELFF,.,TRBJ2-2,TRBV7-9,.
TGTGCCAGCAGTGGCAGGGAGAACTCCTACGAGCAGTACTTC,CASSGRENSYEQYF,.,TRBJ2-7,TRBV2,.
TGTGCCAGTTCAACAGGCGTGTTGAACACTGAAGCTTTCTTT,CASSTGVLNTEAFF,.,TRBJ1-1,TRBV6-6,.
TGTGCCAGCAGTTTAGATAGCGGGAGGCGGGGTGAGCAGTTCTTC,CASSLDSGRRGEQFF,.,TRBJ2-1,TRBV28,TRBD2
TGTGCCAGCACCCCTGGGGACACGACGAATCAGCCCCAGCATTTT,CASTPGDTTNQPQHF,once,TRBJ1-5,TRBV9,.
TGTGCCAGCAGTCCGACAGGGGGAGGAGGCTACACCTTC,CASSPTGGGGYTF,.,TRBJ1-2,TRBV5-6,TRBD1
TGTGCCAGCAGTTACTCGATGCAAGGTTCCTACAATGAGCAGTTCTTC,CASSYSMQGSYNEQFF,.,TRBJ2-1,TRBV6-6,.
TGTGCCAGCAGCTCCGGGACAGGGGGCTTGAACACCATATATTTT,CASSSGTGGLNTIYF,once,TRBJ1-3,TRBV5-4,TRBD1
TGTGCCAGCAGCGGATTATTGACAGGGGACGTGAATGAGCAGTTCTTC,CASSGLLTGDVNEQFF,.,TRBJ2-1,TRBV9,TRBD1
TGTGCCAGCAGCTTATTTCGCAGCTCCTACAATGAGCAGTTCTTC,CASSLFRSSYNEQFF,.,TRBJ2-1,TRBV11-2,.
TGTGCCAGTAGTATAGCCGACAGGTGGGGGGAGCCCCAGCATTTT,CASSIADRWGEPQHF,.,TRBJ1-5,TRBV19,.
TGTGCCAGCAGTTTCCTCGGGGAGCACCACGAGCAGTACTTC,CASSFLGEHHEQYF,.,TRBJ2-7,TRBV27,.
TGTGCCAGCAGCGTAGGCGGGCGCACTGAAGCTTTCTTT,CASSVGGRTEAFF,.,TRBJ1-1,TRBV9,.
TGCAGTGCTAGAGAGGGGACACTTCAGTACTTC,CSAREGTLQYF,.,TRBJ2-4,TRBV20-1,.